This note documents a single T cell receptor (beta chain) sequence. Its matching antigen is unknown. V was shortened by 1 base and J by 8 bases, with 12 bases between the two germline ends. Germline-derived CDR1 and CDR2 are SGHRS and YFSETQ. The CDR3 has 14 residues. This entry comes from a study of cytotoxic CD8 clonotypes in ibrutinib-treated CLL. Study-wide findings and caveats: Sustained-remission patients were sampled at different times than progressing patients were. Public clonotypes (which were uncommon) either contracted or remained stable on treatment.

Target depth was 1 in 200,000 to 1 in 1 million T cells, about 10x per clonotype. Profiling relied on immunoSEQ multiplex PCR, and the TCRdb table lists in-frame clones only, not all of them. The data show about 140,000 clones, around 82% seen once. This receptor was identified in a human donor with chronic lymphocytic leukemia. J is TRBJ1-4 and V is TRBV5-1; D gene uncertain. Here the sequenced sample was PBMCs, taken after 36 months of ibrutinib treatment. The DNA for the CDR3 is TGCGCCAGCAGCTTGACGGGTGTAGGCGAAAAACTGTTTTTT. Protein product: CASSLTGVGEKLFF.